The entry below gives a single T cell receptor (beta chain) sequence along with its context. What it recognizes is unknown. The CDR3 spans 13 residues. Trimming removed 5 bases from V and 2 bases from J, with 10 bases in between. Germline V gene sequence: CDR1 SGHRS, CDR2 YFSETQ. The PCR had 60 Vbeta and 13 Jbeta primers. Sequencing was performed with immunoSEQ multiplex PCR; in TCRdb, only in-frame clones are kept and a portion is missing. Here the sample spans approximately 200,000 clones, over 75% being singletons. This record comes from a study of cytomegalovirus exposure and HLA in healthy donors. The wider study: Researchers previously reported finding 100 million or so unique TCR beta sequences from about 200 million T cells.

General study points: In a later analysis, fewer than 20,000 TCR beta sequences were associated with HLA alleles at 0.05 false discovery rate. The study listed roughly 160 cytomegalovirus-associated TCR beta chains. Clonal expansion was found to be greater in HLA-associated TCR beta chains than in equally common others in a later analysis.

This receptor was obtained from a boy between 2 and 10 years old in good health and CMV-seronegative. The chain recombines TRBV5-1 with TRBJ1-1; D ambiguous. The sample comprised PBMCs. The CDR3 DNA reads as TGCGCCAGCAGTCCCTTTGTAAACACTGAAGCTTTCTTT. Encoded protein: CASSPFVNTEAFF.